These T cell receptor beta chains were read from a single sample in a study of T cell responses to AZD1222 COVID-19 vaccine. Sequenced by immunoSEQ multiplex PCR; TCRdb stores in-frame clones only, minus some. The profile shows around 100,000 clones, around 87% of them singletons. Material: peripheral blood, obtained on day 0 of AZD1222 vaccination. These receptor sequences come from an adult in good health. Both conserved end residues are part of each CDR3. D genes are given only for firm matches. Size is omitted from some rows. Given values are once, few, many or a class for expanded clones.

clone_size: -; d_call: -; j_call: TRBJ1-2; v_call: TRBV28; cdr3_nt: TGTGCCAGCAGTCCCGGCTCCACCCCACTCAACCCCGGGAACTATGGCTACACCTTC; cdr3_aa: CASSPGSTPLNPGNYGYTF
clone_size: -; d_call: TRBD1; j_call: TRBJ1-2; v_call: TRBV7-2; cdr3_nt: TGTGCCAGCAGCTTTAGAGGGCCGGACAGGGTGATTGGCTACACCTTC; cdr3_aa: CASSFRGPDRVIGYTF
clone_size: few; d_call: -; j_call: TRBJ1-2; v_call: TRBV11-2; cdr3_nt: TGTGCCAGCAGCTGGAATGACAGCCCCGTCTATGGCTACACCTTC; cdr3_aa: CASSWNDSPVYGYTF
clone_size: -; d_call: -; j_call: TRBJ1-4; v_call: TRBV25-1; cdr3_nt: TGTGCCAGCATGGGACCCTATGGGGAAAAACTGTTTTTT; cdr3_aa: CASMGPYGEKLFF
clone_size: once; d_call: TRBD1; j_call: TRBJ1-5; v_call: TRBV28; cdr3_nt: TGTGCCAGCAGAAAAACAGGGGTGTTCCAGCCCCAGCATTTT; cdr3_aa: CASRKTGVFQPQHF
clone_size: -; d_call: -; j_call: TRBJ1-2; v_call: TRBV15; cdr3_nt: TGTGCCACCAGAGGACCTCTAGATCCCCATGGCTACACCTTC; cdr3_aa: CATRGPLDPHGYTF
clone_size: -; d_call: -; j_call: TRBJ1-2; v_call: TRBV4-1; cdr3_nt: TGCGCCAGCAGCCAAGATCGGGCAACCTACTATGGCTACACCTTC; cdr3_aa: CASSQDRATYYGYTF
clone_size: once; d_call: TRBD2; j_call: TRBJ2-1; v_call: TRBV6-2/TRBV6-3; cdr3_nt: TGTGCCAGCAGCCCACTAGTAGCGGCGGGGGGAGCAAATGAGCAGTTCTTC; cdr3_aa: CASSPLVAAGGANEQFF
clone_size: -; d_call: -; j_call: TRBJ1-1; v_call: TRBV20-1; cdr3_nt: TGCAGTGGGGATCGCACTGAAGCTTTCTTT; cdr3_aa: CSGDRTEAFF
clone_size: -; d_call: -; j_call: TRBJ1-5; v_call: TRBV11-2; cdr3_nt: TGTGCCAGCAGCTTAGACGGAAATCAGCCCCAGCATTTT; cdr3_aa: CASSLDGNQPQHF
clone_size: -; d_call: -; j_call: TRBJ2-7; v_call: TRBV9; cdr3_nt: TGTGCCAGCAGCGTAGAGCCAGACCACTACGAGCAGTACTTC; cdr3_aa: CASSVEPDHYEQYF
clone_size: -; d_call: TRBD1; j_call: TRBJ2-7; v_call: TRBV4-3; cdr3_nt: TGCGCCAGCAGCCAAGAGTTTAAGGGCCTCTCGCCAGACAGGGCCGGCGAGCAGTACTTC; cdr3_aa: CASSQEFKGLSPDRAGEQYF
clone_size: once; d_call: TRBD1; j_call: TRBJ2-3; v_call: TRBV5-1; cdr3_nt: TGCGCCAGCAGCTCGGGCCAGGGGGCCGTCGCGCAGTATTTT; cdr3_aa: CASSSGQGAVAQYF
clone_size: -; d_call: TRBD1; j_call: TRBJ2-7; v_call: TRBV11-2; cdr3_nt: TGTGCCAGCAGCTTAGGAGGGGGCAGTTACGAGCAGTACTTC; cdr3_aa: CASSLGGGSYEQYF
clone_size: -; d_call: TRBD1; j_call: TRBJ1-6; v_call: TRBV4-3; cdr3_nt: TGCGCCAGCAGCCCCGACCCGGGACAGCGTAATTCACCCCTCCACTTT; cdr3_aa: CASSPDPGQRNSPLHF
clone_size: once; d_call: TRBD1; j_call: TRBJ1-3; v_call: TRBV10-3; cdr3_nt: TGTGCCACCGCGGCGGGACAGGGGCGAAACACCATATATTTT; cdr3_aa: CATAAGQGRNTIYF
clone_size: -; d_call: TRBD1; j_call: TRBJ1-1; v_call: TRBV5-4; cdr3_nt: TGTGCCAGCAGGTTCAAAGGGGGCTGGGGCACTGAAGCTTTCTTT; cdr3_aa: CASRFKGGWGTEAFF
clone_size: -; d_call: -; j_call: TRBJ2-3; v_call: TRBV27; cdr3_nt: TGTGCCAGCAGTTTAGGTATGGGGCTTTCAGATACGCAGTATTTT; cdr3_aa: CASSLGMGLSDTQYF
clone_size: once; d_call: -; j_call: TRBJ2-7; v_call: TRBV11-2; cdr3_nt: TGTGCCAGCAGCTCTCTGTATGGGTTTAGCTCCTACGAGCAGTACTTC; cdr3_aa: CASSSLYGFSSYEQYF
clone_size: few; d_call: TRBD1; j_call: TRBJ1-2; v_call: TRBV2; cdr3_nt: TGTGCCAGCAGCGCAGGGGGCGACTATGGCTACACCTTC; cdr3_aa: CASSAGGDYGYTF
clone_size: once; d_call: TRBD1; j_call: TRBJ1-1; v_call: TRBV3-1/TRBV3-2; cdr3_nt: TGTGCCAGCAGCCTCTACAGGGGACGTGTAGACACTGAAGCTTTCTTT; cdr3_aa: CASSLYRGRVDTEAFF
clone_size: -; d_call: -; j_call: TRBJ1-3; v_call: TRBV25-1; cdr3_nt: TGTGCCAGCAGTTCCTCAACCCCGGGGACTGGAAACACCATATATTTT; cdr3_aa: CASSSSTPGTGNTIYF
clone_size: -; d_call: -; j_call: TRBJ1-5; v_call: TRBV6-2/TRBV6-3; cdr3_nt: TGTGCCAGCAGTTACGCGGGTGCCAATAGCAATCAGCCCCAGCATTTT; cdr3_aa: CASSYAGANSNQPQHF
clone_size: -; d_call: -; j_call: TRBJ2-5; v_call: TRBV4-2; cdr3_nt: TGTGCCAGCAGCCAAGTGGGTCGGGGGACCCCTCCGGAGACCCAGTACTTC; cdr3_aa: CASSQVGRGTPPETQYF
clone_size: -; d_call: TRBD1; j_call: TRBJ2-5; v_call: TRBV4-3; cdr3_nt: TGCGCCAGCAGCCAAGGGACAGGGGTCCAAGAGACCCAGTACTTC; cdr3_aa: CASSQGTGVQETQYF
clone_size: -; d_call: TRBD1; j_call: TRBJ1-5; v_call: TRBV6-2/TRBV6-3; cdr3_nt: TGTGCCAGCAGTTTTACAGGGGGCGGTCAGCCCCAGCATTTT; cdr3_aa: CASSFTGGGQPQHF
clone_size: once; d_call: TRBD2; j_call: TRBJ2-1; v_call: TRBV4-1; cdr3_nt: TGCGCCAGCAGCCAAGAGAAGGGACTAGCGAGCAATGAGCAGTTCTTC; cdr3_aa: CASSQEKGLASNEQFF
clone_size: -; d_call: -; j_call: TRBJ1-3; v_call: TRBV4-1; cdr3_nt: TGCGCCAGCAGCCAAGATCGTACGAGAGGAAACACCATATATTTT; cdr3_aa: CASSQDRTRGNTIYF
clone_size: -; d_call: -; j_call: TRBJ2-7; v_call: TRBV20-1; cdr3_nt: TGCAGTGCTAGTGCCGGGACCTTGGACTACGAGCAGTACTTC; cdr3_aa: CSASAGTLDYEQYF
clone_size: -; d_call: -; j_call: TRBJ2-5; v_call: TRBV7-2; cdr3_nt: TGTGCCAGCAGCTCGTGGGGGGGCGTAGAGACCCAGTACTTC; cdr3_aa: CASSSWGGVETQYF
clone_size: -; d_call: TRBD1; j_call: TRBJ1-1; v_call: TRBV18; cdr3_nt: TGTGCCAGCTCACCACAGGGACAGGAAGCTTTCTTT; cdr3_aa: CASSPQGQEAFF
clone_size: -; d_call: TRBD1; j_call: TRBJ2-7; v_call: TRBV27; cdr3_nt: TGTGCCAGCAGTCGCCGGGACAGGTCAAGTGGCGAGCAGTACTTC; cdr3_aa: CASSRRDRSSGEQYF
clone_size: -; d_call: -; j_call: TRBJ1-5; v_call: TRBV7-3; cdr3_nt: TGTGCCAGCAGCTTAATTGGGCACCAATTGGACTTTTATAGCAATCAGCCCCAGCATTTT; cdr3_aa: CASSLIGHQLDFYSNQPQHF
clone_size: -; d_call: TRBD1; j_call: TRBJ1-4; v_call: TRBV28; cdr3_nt: TGTGCCAGCAGTTTAGGGGACAGGGGTAAACTGTTTTTT; cdr3_aa: CASSLGDRGKLFF
clone_size: -; d_call: -; j_call: TRBJ1-5; v_call: TRBV10-1; cdr3_nt: TGCGCCAGCAGCATACCCACGCCTAGTCTTATCCACAGGGAAAGCAATCAGCCCCAGCATTTT; cdr3_aa: CASSIPTPSLIHRESNQPQHF
clone_size: -; d_call: -; j_call: TRBJ1-1; v_call: TRBV10-3; cdr3_nt: TGTGCCATCAGTGAGTCGATGGGACGGCAGAACACTGAAGCTTTCTTT; cdr3_aa: CAISESMGRQNTEAFF
clone_size: -; d_call: -; j_call: TRBJ1-3; v_call: TRBV7-9; cdr3_nt: TGTGCCAGCAGCCCGGGTGTCCTCTCTGGAAACACCATATATTTT; cdr3_aa: CASSPGVLSGNTIYF
clone_size: -; d_call: -; j_call: TRBJ1-5; v_call: TRBV12-3/TRBV12-4; cdr3_nt: TGTGCCAGCAGTTTAAGGCAGAATCAGCCCCAGCATTTT; cdr3_aa: CASSLRQNQPQHF
clone_size: -; d_call: TRBD2; j_call: TRBJ2-5; v_call: TRBV6-4; cdr3_nt: TGTGCCAGCAGTGGGACTAGCGGGAGACAAGAGACCCAGTACTTC; cdr3_aa: CASSGTSGRQETQYF
clone_size: -; d_call: -; j_call: TRBJ2-2; v_call: TRBV6-5; cdr3_nt: TGTGCCAGCAGTTACGGGAGAGCTGCCGGGGAGCTGTTTTTT; cdr3_aa: CASSYGRAAGELFF
clone_size: -; d_call: TRBD1; j_call: TRBJ2-1; v_call: TRBV6-2/TRBV6-3; cdr3_nt: TGTGCCAGCAGTTCCCTTACAGGGGGCCCCTACAATGAGCAGTTCTTC; cdr3_aa: CASSSLTGGPYNEQFF
clone_size: -; d_call: -; j_call: TRBJ2-2; v_call: TRBV7-8; cdr3_nt: TGTGCCAGCAGCACCGAGTCGAACACCGGGGAGCTGTTTTTT; cdr3_aa: CASSTESNTGELFF
clone_size: -; d_call: -; j_call: TRBJ1-4; v_call: TRBV18; cdr3_nt: TGTGCCAGCTCACCACCGTCCGGGGATGAAAAACTGTTTTTT; cdr3_aa: CASSPPSGDEKLFF
clone_size: -; d_call: -; j_call: TRBJ2-3; v_call: TRBV6-4; cdr3_nt: TGTGCCAGCAGTGTAAGGAGGGAAGATACGCAGTATTTT; cdr3_aa: CASSVRREDTQYF
clone_size: -; d_call: -; j_call: TRBJ2-4; v_call: TRBV19; cdr3_nt: TGTGCCAGTAGCCCTGTTTGGGGGGACAAAAACATTCAGTACTTC; cdr3_aa: CASSPVWGDKNIQYF
clone_size: -; d_call: -; j_call: TRBJ1-6; v_call: TRBV5-1; cdr3_nt: TGCGCCAGCAGCGCCGGACAGAATTCACCCCTCCACTTT; cdr3_aa: CASSAGQNSPLHF
clone_size: -; d_call: TRBD1; j_call: TRBJ1-4; v_call: TRBV7-9; cdr3_nt: TGTGCCAGCAGCTCCCGGACAGGGGAGGCTGAAAAACTGTTTTTT; cdr3_aa: CASSSRTGEAEKLFF
clone_size: -; d_call: TRBD1; j_call: TRBJ2-2; v_call: TRBV5-1; cdr3_nt: TGCGCCAGCAGCCCGGGACAGGGGATGACCGGGGAGCTGTTTTTT; cdr3_aa: CASSPGQGMTGELFF
clone_size: -; d_call: -; j_call: TRBJ2-7; v_call: TRBV27; cdr3_nt: TGTGCCAGCAGCCTTTATGGGCCTTCCTACGAGCAGTACTTC; cdr3_aa: CASSLYGPSYEQYF